This TCR beta chain derives from a study of blood T cell repertoires in COVID-19. Study-wide background: Sample material is recorded as cDNA or gDNA derived from T cells, B-cell-depleted T cells, or PBMCs.

V was pared by 5 bases and J by 2 bases, with 8 bases between. The CDR3 consists of 13 residues. Germline V gene sequence: CDR1 SGHRS, CDR2 YFSETQ. Original data processing: Counts of nucleated cells, estimated from reference gene primer amplification, were obtained. The table came from immunoSEQ multiplex PCR; TCRdb's copy has only in-frame clones and leaves some out. V and J calls plus clone size are reproduced from that table; the DNA served to infer D and trimming. Here the sample spans 310,000 or so clones, around 90% being singletons. This TCR derives from a man between 70 and 80 years old with acute or convalescent COVID-19. The chain carries TRBV5-1 and TRBJ1-5; no firm D call. The sequencing sample was made of peripheral blood. The CDR3 sequence is CASRGEGNQPQHF. In nucleotides, the CDR3 is TGCGCCAGCAGGGGTGAGGGCAATCAGCCCCAGCATTTT. Supplemented by reference TRBV5-1 and TRBJ1-5, the full variable domain reads KAGVTQTPRYLIKTRGQQVTLSCSPISGHRSVSWYQQTPGQGLQFLFEYFSETQRNKGNFPGRFSGRQFSNSRSEMNVSTLELGDSALYLCASRGEGNQPQHFGDGTRLSIL.